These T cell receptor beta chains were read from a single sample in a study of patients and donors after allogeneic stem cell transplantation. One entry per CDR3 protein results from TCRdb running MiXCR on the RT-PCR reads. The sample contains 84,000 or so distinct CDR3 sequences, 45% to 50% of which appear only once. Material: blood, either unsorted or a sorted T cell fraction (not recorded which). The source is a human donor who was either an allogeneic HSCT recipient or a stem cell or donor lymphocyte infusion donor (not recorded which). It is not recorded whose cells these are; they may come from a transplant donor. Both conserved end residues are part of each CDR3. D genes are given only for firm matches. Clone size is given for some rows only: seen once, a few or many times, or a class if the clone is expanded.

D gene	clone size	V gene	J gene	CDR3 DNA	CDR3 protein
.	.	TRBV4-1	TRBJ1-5	TGCGCCAGCAGCCCGTTGGGAGGGGGACAGCCCCAGCATTTT	CASSPLGGGQPQHF
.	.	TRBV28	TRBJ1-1	TGTGCCAGTGACCCCCGGGACACAAAGAACACTGAAGCTTTCTTT	CASDPRDTKNTEAFF
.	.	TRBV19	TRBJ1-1	TGTGCCAGTAGTCTGTGGGGGTGGAACACTGAAGCTTTCTTT	CASSLWGWNTEAFF
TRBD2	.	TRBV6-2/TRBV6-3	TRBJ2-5	TGTGCCAGCAGTATCCCGGGACTAGCGGGGGGCAGGACCCAGTACTTC	CASSIPGLAGGRTQYF
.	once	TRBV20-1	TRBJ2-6	TGCAGTGCCCAGGTCGACTCTGGGGCCAACGTCCTGACTTTC	CSAQVDSGANVLTF
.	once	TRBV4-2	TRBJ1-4	TGTGCCAGCAGCCAAGGATTGGAGGGTAGTCGGAATGAAAAACTGTTTTTT	CASSQGLEGSRNEKLFF
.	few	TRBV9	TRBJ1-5	TGTGCCAGCAGCCCCGGACAGCTAAATCAGCCCCAGCATTTT	CASSPGQLNQPQHF
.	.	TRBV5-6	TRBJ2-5	TGTGCCAGCAGCTTTAGGGATCCCTTTCAAGAGACCCAGTACTTC	CASSFRDPFQETQYF
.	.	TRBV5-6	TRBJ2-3	TGTGCCAGCAGCTTGAAAACCTTGCTTTACACAGATACGCAGTATTTT	CASSLKTLLYTDTQYF
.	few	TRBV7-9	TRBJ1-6	TGTGCCAGCAGCTTAGCCCCGGGCTCCTATAATTCACCCCTCCACTTT	CASSLAPGSYNSPLHF
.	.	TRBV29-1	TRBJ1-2	TGCAGCGTTGAAGGGGTCCCCCTTGGCTACACCTTC	CSVEGVPLGYTF
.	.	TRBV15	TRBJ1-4	TGTGCCACCAGCAGAGTAGTCGGGGGCGCTGAAAAACTGTTTTTT	CATSRVVGGAEKLFF
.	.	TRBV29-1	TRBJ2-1	TGCAGCGTTGCCGGGTCCTACAATGAGCAGTTCTTC	CSVAGSYNEQFF
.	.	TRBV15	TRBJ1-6	TGTGCCACAACTCCCTCGAAGGATTCACCCCTCCACTTT	CATTPSKDSPLHF
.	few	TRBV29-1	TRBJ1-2	TGCAGCGTTGGAGGGCTCTTGAACTATGGCTACACCTTC	CSVGGLLNYGYTF
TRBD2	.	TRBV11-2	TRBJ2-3	TGTGCCAGCAGCTTTAAGACTAGCGGGAGTTCAGATACGCAGTATTTT	CASSFKTSGSSDTQYF
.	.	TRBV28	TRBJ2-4	TGTGCCATCGGTACGGGGGGCAACCGAAACATTCAGTACTTC	CAIGTGGNRNIQYF
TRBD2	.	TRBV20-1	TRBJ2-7	TGCAGTGCTAGATTTCCGGGACTAGCGGGAAGGAAATCCTACGAGCAGTACTTC	CSARFPGLAGRKSYEQYF
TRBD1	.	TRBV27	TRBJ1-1	TGTGCCAGCAGTGCCTCAGGGGGCTTTAGCGGAGCTTTCTTT	CASSASGGFSGAFF
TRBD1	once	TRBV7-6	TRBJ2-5	TGTGCCAGCAGCTTAGGTGGCAGGGGGCCGGGGACCCAGTACTTC	CASSLGGRGPGTQYF
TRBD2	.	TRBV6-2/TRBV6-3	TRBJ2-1	TGTGCCAGCAGATACTGGTCAACCGGGACTAGGAATGAGCAGTTCTTC	CASRYWSTGTRNEQFF
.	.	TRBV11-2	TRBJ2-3	TGTGCCAGCACCGTGGACACAGATACGCAGTATTTT	CASTVDTDTQYF
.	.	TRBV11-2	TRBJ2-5	TGTGCCAGCAGCTTATGGAAAGAGACCCAGTACTTC	CASSLWKETQYF
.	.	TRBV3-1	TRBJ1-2	TGTGCCAGCAGCCAAGTGGCTCATGGCTACACCTTC	CASSQVAHGYTF
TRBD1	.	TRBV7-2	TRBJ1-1	TGTGCCAGCAGTCGACGGACAGGGGTGAACACTGAAGCTTTCTTT	CASSRRTGVNTEAFF
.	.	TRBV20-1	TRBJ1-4	TGCAGTGCTAGTTTCGCTCTTTCCGAAAAACTGTTTTTT	CSASFALSEKLFF
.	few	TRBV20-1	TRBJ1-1	TGCAGGGCCTCCGACAGGTCCCACACTGAAGCTTTCTTT	CRASDRSHTEAFF
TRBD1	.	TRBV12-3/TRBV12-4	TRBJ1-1	TGTGCCAGCAGTTTCGGGACAGGGGGCTGGAACACTGAAGCTTTCTTT	CASSFGTGGWNTEAFF
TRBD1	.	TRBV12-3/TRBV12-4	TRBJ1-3	TGTGCCAGCAGTTACGGACAGGGCTTAACCATATATTTT	CASSYGQGLTIYF
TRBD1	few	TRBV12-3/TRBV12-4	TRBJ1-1	TGTGCCAGCAGTAAATCGACAGGGGGCTCCCCCCCGGGGGACACTGAAGCTTTCTTT	CASSKSTGGSPPGDTEAFF
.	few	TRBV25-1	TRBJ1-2	TGTGCCAGCAGTCTGACAGGTTCGAGTGGCTACACCTTC	CASSLTGSSGYTF